The rows below give T cell receptor beta chains drawn from one sample of a study of cytomegalovirus exposure and HLA in healthy donors. The assay was immunoSEQ multiplex PCR, and TCRdb's table has in-frame clones only and misses some. The sample totals around 140,000 clones; its top ten clones hold around 1.6%. The sample comprised PBMCs. The receptors derive from a man between 18 and 29 years old in good health and CMV-seronegative. The CDR3 runs from the conserved cysteine through the conserved F or W. D genes are given only for firm matches.

j_call: TRBJ2-5; d_call: TRBD1; v_call: TRBV5-1; cdr3_nt: TGCGCCAGCAGCTACCCCGGGACAGGGCGGGAGCAGTACTTC; cdr3_aa: CASSYPGTGREQYF
j_call: TRBJ1-2; d_call: TRBD1; v_call: TRBV28; cdr3_nt: TGTGCCAGCAGTTTACCAGGGGGGAATGGCTACACCTTC; cdr3_aa: CASSLPGGNGYTF
j_call: TRBJ1-2; d_call: TRBD1; v_call: TRBV5-5; cdr3_nt: TGTGCCAGCAGCTTTGTCGGGACAGTCCTAGATATCGGTGGCTACACCTTC; cdr3_aa: CASSFVGTVLDIGGYTF
j_call: TRBJ1-1; d_call: NA; v_call: TRBV6-5; cdr3_nt: TGTGCCAGCAGTCGGACAGAAATGAACACTGAAGCTTTCTTT; cdr3_aa: CASSRTEMNTEAFF
j_call: TRBJ2-5; d_call: NA; v_call: TRBV2; cdr3_nt: TGTGCCAGCAGTTCGGGGTCTCAATGGGAGACCCAGTACTTC; cdr3_aa: CASSSGSQWETQYF
j_call: TRBJ2-3; d_call: NA; v_call: TRBV5-5; cdr3_nt: TGTGCCAGCAGCCAGTCCACAGATACGCAGTATTTT; cdr3_aa: CASSQSTDTQYF
j_call: TRBJ1-5; d_call: NA; v_call: TRBV5-4; cdr3_nt: TGTGCCAGCAGCTTGTTTGGGGCTCTCAATCAGCCCCAGCATTTT; cdr3_aa: CASSLFGALNQPQHF
j_call: TRBJ2-3; d_call: TRBD1; v_call: TRBV18; cdr3_nt: TGTGCCAGCTCACCGACAACACCGGGACAGAGCACAGATACGCAGTATTTT; cdr3_aa: CASSPTTPGQSTDTQYF
j_call: TRBJ2-7; d_call: NA; v_call: TRBV25-1; cdr3_nt: TGTGCCAGCAGTGAACGCGAGCAGTACTTC; cdr3_aa: CASSEREQYF
j_call: TRBJ2-7; d_call: NA; v_call: TRBV4-1; cdr3_nt: TGCGCCAGCAGCCAGCTGGACAGAGTTTTCTACGAGCAGTACTTC; cdr3_aa: CASSQLDRVFYEQYF
j_call: TRBJ1-4; d_call: NA; v_call: TRBV7-5; cdr3_nt: TGTGTCAGAAGCTTATCCCCTCTTAGTACGGAGGGTAATGAAAAACTGTTTTTT; cdr3_aa: CVRSLSPLSTEGNEKLFF
j_call: TRBJ2-5; d_call: TRBD2; v_call: TRBV5-1; cdr3_nt: TGCGCCAGCAGCTTGGGTAGAGTCGGACTAGCGGGTTCAGAGACCCAGTACTTC; cdr3_aa: CASSLGRVGLAGSETQYF
j_call: TRBJ2-1; d_call: TRBD1; v_call: TRBV30; cdr3_nt: TGTGCCTGGGCCAGGGGGCGCGGTCGTGAGCAGTTCTTC; cdr3_aa: CAWARGRGREQFF
j_call: TRBJ2-7; d_call: TRBD1; v_call: TRBV5-1; cdr3_nt: TGCGCCAGCAGATCCCTATCTAGGGGGCGCAACGACGAGCAGTACTTC; cdr3_aa: CASRSLSRGRNDEQYF
j_call: TRBJ2-1; d_call: NA; v_call: TRBV11-3; cdr3_nt: TGTGCCAGCAGCTTTAGCGGACTGAACAATGAGCAGTTCTTC; cdr3_aa: CASSFSGLNNEQFF
j_call: TRBJ2-7; d_call: TRBD1; v_call: TRBV7-2; cdr3_nt: TGTGCCAGCAGCCTAGGACAGGGTTCGCCCTACGAGCAGTACTTC; cdr3_aa: CASSLGQGSPYEQYF
j_call: TRBJ1-5; d_call: NA; v_call: TRBV10-3; cdr3_nt: TGTGCCATCAGTGACGGGCAGGGAGGACAGCCCCAGCATTTT; cdr3_aa: CAISDGQGGQPQHF
j_call: TRBJ2-7; d_call: NA; v_call: TRBV28; cdr3_nt: TGTGCCAGCAGCAGGCCAGGGGGGAGCTCCTACGAGCAGTACTTC; cdr3_aa: CASSRPGGSSYEQYF
j_call: TRBJ1-1; d_call: NA; v_call: TRBV21-1; cdr3_nt: TGTGCCAGCAGCAAAGTGCTGGGACAGGGGCAATTGAACACTGAAGCTTTCTTT; cdr3_aa: CASSKVLGQGQLNTEAFF
j_call: TRBJ2-3; d_call: TRBD2; v_call: TRBV25-1; cdr3_nt: TGTGCCAGCAGCTCAACAGTAGCGGGAGGGCCAGGAGATACGCAGTATTTT; cdr3_aa: CASSSTVAGGPGDTQYF
j_call: TRBJ2-5; d_call: TRBD2; v_call: TRBV4-3; cdr3_nt: TGCGCCAGCAGCCAAGAGGATCTCGGGAGGTACCAAGAGACCCAGTACTTC; cdr3_aa: CASSQEDLGRYQETQYF
j_call: TRBJ1-1; d_call: NA; v_call: TRBV7-9; cdr3_nt: TGTGCCAGCCGCGCGAACACTGAAGCTTTCTTT; cdr3_aa: CASRANTEAFF
j_call: TRBJ1-1; d_call: TRBD1; v_call: TRBV28; cdr3_nt: TGTGCCAGCAGCCGCAGAACTCGGGACAGGCAGAGGGCCACTGAAGCTTTCTTT; cdr3_aa: CASSRRTRDRQRATEAFF
j_call: TRBJ2-1; d_call: TRBD2; v_call: TRBV7-9; cdr3_nt: TGTGCCAGCAGCTTAGCTTCCCTAGCGGGGGTGAATGAGCAGTTCTTC; cdr3_aa: CASSLASLAGVNEQFF
j_call: TRBJ2-1; d_call: NA; v_call: TRBV29-1; cdr3_nt: TGCAGCGTTGAATTGGGGCCCGTATATGAGCAGTTCTTC; cdr3_aa: CSVELGPVYEQFF
j_call: TRBJ2-7; d_call: NA; v_call: TRBV27; cdr3_nt: TGTGCCAGCAGTTTCGCGGGGTGGGAGTACTTC; cdr3_aa: CASSFAGWEYF
j_call: TRBJ2-5; d_call: NA; v_call: TRBV5-1; cdr3_nt: TGCGCCAGCAGCCGCGGATTGCGGGACCCAAGACAGATTTTACAAGAGACCCAGTACTTC; cdr3_aa: CASSRGLRDPRQILQETQYF
j_call: TRBJ2-5; d_call: NA; v_call: TRBV11-1; cdr3_nt: TGTGCCAGCAGCTTCGCAGGACAAGAGACCCAGTACTTC; cdr3_aa: CASSFAGQETQYF
j_call: TRBJ2-7; d_call: NA; v_call: TRBV14; cdr3_nt: TGTGCCAGCGGCCCCAGGGGTTCGGGCGAGCAGTACTTC; cdr3_aa: CASGPRGSGEQYF
j_call: TRBJ2-7; d_call: NA; v_call: TRBV7-2; cdr3_nt: TGTGCCAGCAGTTTACCCTTGACGGGGGGCAACTACGAGCAGTACTTC; cdr3_aa: CASSLPLTGGNYEQYF
j_call: TRBJ2-1; d_call: TRBD2; v_call: TRBV9; cdr3_nt: TGTGCCAGCAGCGTAGGAAATAGCGGGAGACATGAGCAGTTCTTC; cdr3_aa: CASSVGNSGRHEQFF
j_call: TRBJ1-5; d_call: NA; v_call: TRBV11-2; cdr3_nt: TGTGCCAGCAGCTTAGGTACAGTGGGCTCCAATCAGCCCCAGCATTTT; cdr3_aa: CASSLGTVGSNQPQHF
j_call: TRBJ1-4; d_call: NA; v_call: TRBV5-4; cdr3_nt: TGTGCCAGCAGCCCCTACGGAGCAACTAATGAAAAACTGTTTTTT; cdr3_aa: CASSPYGATNEKLFF
j_call: TRBJ2-7; d_call: NA; v_call: TRBV6-5; cdr3_nt: TGTGCCAGCAGTTACGAGTCTCCCGTTCGTGAGCAGTACTTC; cdr3_aa: CASSYESPVREQYF
j_call: TRBJ2-1; d_call: NA; v_call: TRBV5-1; cdr3_nt: TGCGCCAGCACAGCCTACAATGAGCAGTTCTTC; cdr3_aa: CASTAYNEQFF
j_call: TRBJ2-3; d_call: TRBD2; v_call: TRBV5-1; cdr3_nt: TGCGCCAGCAGCTTGGAAGGCCACATAGCGGGGGGTTCTAGCACAGATACGCAGTATTTT; cdr3_aa: CASSLEGHIAGGSSTDTQYF
j_call: TRBJ2-3; d_call: TRBD2; v_call: TRBV27; cdr3_nt: TGTGCCAGTATTCCTTCGCGGGAGGGGCAAGATACGCAGTATTTT; cdr3_aa: CASIPSREGQDTQYF
j_call: TRBJ1-2; d_call: NA; v_call: TRBV18; cdr3_nt: TGTGCCAGCTCAATGGGACAACAACTGAACTATGGCTACACCTTC; cdr3_aa: CASSMGQQLNYGYTF
j_call: TRBJ2-7; d_call: TRBD1; v_call: TRBV7-2; cdr3_nt: TGTGCCAGCAGCCGGGGACAGGGGCGTGAGCAGTACTTC; cdr3_aa: CASSRGQGREQYF
j_call: TRBJ1-1; d_call: NA; v_call: TRBV16; cdr3_nt: TGTGCCAGCAGCCCTAGGTTGGGTGGGGGCCCTAACACTGAAGCTTTCTTT; cdr3_aa: CASSPRLGGGPNTEAFF
j_call: TRBJ2-2; d_call: TRBD2; v_call: TRBV28; cdr3_nt: TGTGCCAGCAGCCCAAGGGGACTAGCGGGGGGCTATCTCACCGGGGAGCTGTTTTTT; cdr3_aa: CASSPRGLAGGYLTGELFF
j_call: TRBJ1-1; d_call: TRBD1; v_call: TRBV5-1; cdr3_nt: TGCGCCAGCAGCTCTCGGACAGGGAAGAACACTGAAGCTTTCTTT; cdr3_aa: CASSSRTGKNTEAFF
j_call: TRBJ2-1; d_call: TRBD2; v_call: TRBV25-1; cdr3_nt: TGTGCCAGCAGTGCCGGACTAGCGGGAGGCGATGAGCAGTTCTTC; cdr3_aa: CASSAGLAGGDEQFF
j_call: TRBJ2-1; d_call: NA; v_call: TRBV27; cdr3_nt: TGTGCCAGCAGCAAAAACTACAATGAGCAGTTCTTC; cdr3_aa: CASSKNYNEQFF
j_call: TRBJ2-4; d_call: NA; v_call: TRBV29-1; cdr3_nt: TGCAGCGTCCAACAGGGCTCCAAAAACGTTCAGTACTTC; cdr3_aa: CSVQQGSKNVQYF